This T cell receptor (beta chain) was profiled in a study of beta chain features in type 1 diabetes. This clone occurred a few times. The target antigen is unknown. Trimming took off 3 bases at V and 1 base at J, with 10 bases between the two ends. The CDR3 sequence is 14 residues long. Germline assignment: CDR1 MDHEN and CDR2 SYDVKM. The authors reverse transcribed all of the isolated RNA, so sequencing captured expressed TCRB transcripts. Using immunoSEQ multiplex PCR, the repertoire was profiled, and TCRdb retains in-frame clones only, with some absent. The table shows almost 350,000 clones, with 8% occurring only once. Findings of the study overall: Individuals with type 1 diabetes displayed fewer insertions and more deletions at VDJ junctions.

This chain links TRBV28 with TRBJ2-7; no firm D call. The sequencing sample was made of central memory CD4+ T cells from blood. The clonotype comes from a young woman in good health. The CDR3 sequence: CASSFGALSYEQYF. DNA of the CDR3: TGTGCCAGCAGTTTCGGCGCCCTTTCCTACGAGCAGTACTTC.